This is a list of T cell receptor beta chains from one sample in a study of T cells after yellow fever vaccination. A single record per CDR3 protein comes from TCRdb applying MiXCR to the 5' RACE reads. The sample lists some 550,000 distinct CDR3 sequences, 15% to 20% occurring once. The sample was PBMCs, taken 15 days after the yellow fever booster vaccination. The receptors come from a young man who received the YFV17D yellow fever vaccine. CDR3s include the opening cysteine and the closing phenylalanine or tryptophan. The order of the fields is J gene, D gene, clone size, V gene, CDR3 protein, CDR3 DNA. A D gene is named only where the DNA matches it firmly. Clone size appears in some rows only: once, few, many, or a class for an expanded clone.

J: TRBJ2-3
D: TRBD1
size: few
V: TRBV20-1
CDR3: CSAEPPGGGTDTQYF
DNA: TGCAGTGCGGAACCGCCAGGGGGTGGCACAGATACGCAGTATTTT

J: TRBJ2-7
D: NA
size: few
V: TRBV29-1
CDR3: CSVGPPVGEQYF
DNA: TGCAGCGTCGGGCCTCCTGTCGGGGAGCAGTACTTC

J: TRBJ2-7
D: NA
size: NA
V: TRBV20-1
CDR3: CSASDSSYEQYF
DNA: TGCAGTGCTAGTGACAGCTCCTACGAGCAGTACTTC

J: TRBJ2-7
D: TRBD2
size: NA
V: TRBV20-1
CDR3: CSVPAGAYEQYF
DNA: TGCAGTGTTCCAGCGGGGGCCTACGAGCAGTACTTC

J: TRBJ2-1
D: TRBD2
size: NA
V: TRBV10-3
CDR3: CAISGGSSGRFLPNEQFF
DNA: TGTGCCATCAGTGGAGGGTCTAGCGGGAGGTTCCTTCCCAATGAGCAGTTCTTC

J: TRBJ2-2
D: TRBD2
size: NA
V: TRBV20-1
CDR3: CSARGGGLWTGELFF
DNA: TGCAGTGCCCGCGGCGGGGGGCTCTGGACCGGGGAGCTGTTTTTT

J: TRBJ1-5
D: NA
size: few
V: TRBV21-1
CDR3: CASSKRKSNQPQHF
DNA: TGTGCCAGCAGCAAAAGAAAAAGCAATCAGCCCCAGCATTTT

J: TRBJ2-2
D: TRBD2
size: NA
V: TRBV29-1
CDR3: CSVASGGFTGELFF
DNA: TGCAGCGTTGCCAGCGGGGGATTCACCGGGGAGCTGTTTTTT

J: TRBJ2-7
D: NA
size: few
V: TRBV20-1
CDR3: CSARVSVTYEQYF
DNA: TGCAGTGCTAGAGTCAGCGTTACCTACGAGCAGTACTTC

J: TRBJ2-1
D: NA
size: few
V: TRBV11-2
CDR3: CASSLRGYDYNEQFF
DNA: TGTGCCAGCAGCTTAAGAGGCTATGACTACAATGAGCAGTTCTTC

J: TRBJ2-3
D: NA
size: few
V: TRBV23-1
CDR3: CASSRETEPYTQYF
DNA: TGCGCCAGCAGCCGGGAGACCGAGCCATATACGCAGTATTTT

J: TRBJ1-4
D: NA
size: NA
V: TRBV12-3/TRBV12-4
CDR3: CASRGGHEKLFF
DNA: TGTGCCAGCAGGGGGGGGCATGAAAAACTGTTTTTT

J: TRBJ2-3
D: NA
size: few
V: TRBV4-3
CDR3: CASSQDGRYTDTQYF
DNA: TGCGCCAGCAGCCAAGACGGGAGATATACAGATACGCAGTATTTT

J: TRBJ2-2
D: TRBD1
size: NA
V: TRBV9
CDR3: CASSEGQGVNTGELFF
DNA: TGTGCCAGCAGCGAGGGACAGGGGGTGAACACCGGGGAGCTGTTTTTT

J: TRBJ2-5
D: NA
size: NA
V: TRBV5-1
CDR3: CASSTRVGETQYF
DNA: TGCGCCAGCAGCACCAGGGTAGGCGAGACCCAGTACTTC

J: TRBJ2-3
D: TRBD2
size: few
V: TRBV5-1
CDR3: CASSSSGRAGDTQYF
DNA: TGCGCCAGCAGCTCTAGCGGGAGGGCCGGAGATACGCAGTATTTT

J: TRBJ2-1
D: TRBD2
size: NA
V: TRBV4-2
CDR3: CASSQSDSGSSGRYNEQFF
DNA: TGTGCCAGCAGCCAAAGCGATAGCGGGAGTTCTGGTCGGTACAATGAGCAGTTCTTC

J: TRBJ1-6
D: NA
size: NA
V: TRBV7-9
CDR3: CASSLDSPLHF
DNA: TGTGCCAGCAGCTTAGACTCACCCCTCCACTTT

J: TRBJ2-7
D: NA
size: few
V: TRBV20-1
CDR3: CSAKQLEGSSYEQYF
DNA: TGCAGTGCTAAGCAACTAGAAGGGAGTTCCTACGAGCAGTACTTC

J: TRBJ2-7
D: TRBD2
size: NA
V: TRBV20-1
CDR3: CSANPSGRTYEQYF
DNA: TGCAGTGCTAACCCAAGCGGGAGGACCTACGAGCAGTACTTC

J: TRBJ2-1
D: NA
size: many
V: TRBV19
CDR3: CASSRAGTYNEQFF
DNA: TGTGCCAGTAGTCGGGCAGGAACCTACAATGAGCAGTTCTTC

J: TRBJ2-3
D: NA
size: many
V: TRBV7-2
CDR3: CASSLALTDTQYF
DNA: TGTGCCAGCAGCTTAGCCCTCACAGATACGCAGTATTTT